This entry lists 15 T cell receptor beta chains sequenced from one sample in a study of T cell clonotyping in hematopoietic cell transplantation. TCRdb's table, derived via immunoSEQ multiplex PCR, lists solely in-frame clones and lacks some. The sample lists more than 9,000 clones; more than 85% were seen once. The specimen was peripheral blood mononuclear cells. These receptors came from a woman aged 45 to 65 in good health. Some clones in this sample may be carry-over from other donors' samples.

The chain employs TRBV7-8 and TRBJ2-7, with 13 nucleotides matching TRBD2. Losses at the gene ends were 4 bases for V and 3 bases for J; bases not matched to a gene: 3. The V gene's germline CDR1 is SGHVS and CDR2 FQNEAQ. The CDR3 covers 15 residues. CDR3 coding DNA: TGTGCCAGCAGCTGGCGACTAGCGGGGGGCTACGAGCAGTACTTC. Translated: CASSWRLAGGYEQYF.

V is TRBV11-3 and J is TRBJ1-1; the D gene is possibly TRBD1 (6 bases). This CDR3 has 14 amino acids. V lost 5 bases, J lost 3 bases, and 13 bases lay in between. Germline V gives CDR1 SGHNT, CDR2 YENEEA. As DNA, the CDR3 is TGTGCCAGCAGCCGGGACTCAGGGGACACTGAAGCTTTCTTT. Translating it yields CASSRDSGDTEAFF.

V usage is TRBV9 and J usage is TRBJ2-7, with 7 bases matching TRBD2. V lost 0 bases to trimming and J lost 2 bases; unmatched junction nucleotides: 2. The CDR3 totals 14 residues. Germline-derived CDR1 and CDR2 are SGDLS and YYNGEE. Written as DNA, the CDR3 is TGTGCCAGCAGCGTAGACGGGGGGACCTACGAGCAGTACTTC. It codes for CASSVDGGTYEQYF.

CDR3 sequence (DNA): TGTGCCAGCAGTTTACCGGGCGTTTACTCCTACGAGCAGTACTTC. It codes for CASSLPGVYSYEQYF. This chain joins TRBV28 and TRBJ2-7, with no clear D. Germline assignment: CDR1 MDHEN and CDR2 SYDVKM. This CDR3 spans 15 amino acids. V lost 2 bases to trimming and J lost 0 bases, with 11 bases between them.

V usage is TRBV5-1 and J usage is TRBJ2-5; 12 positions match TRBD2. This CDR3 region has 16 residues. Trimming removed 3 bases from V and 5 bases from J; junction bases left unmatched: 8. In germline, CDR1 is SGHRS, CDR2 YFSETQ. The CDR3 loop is CASSSSSGGASETQYF. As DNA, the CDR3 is TGCGCCAGCAGCTCGTCTAGCGGGGGGGCCAGTGAGACCCAGTACTTC.

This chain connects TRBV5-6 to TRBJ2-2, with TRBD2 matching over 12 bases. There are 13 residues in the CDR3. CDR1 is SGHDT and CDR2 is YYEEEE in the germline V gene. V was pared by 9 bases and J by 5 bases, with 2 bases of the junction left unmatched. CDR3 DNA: TGTGCCACCCTAGCGGGGGGGACCGGGGAGCTGTTTTTT. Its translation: CATLAGGTGELFF.

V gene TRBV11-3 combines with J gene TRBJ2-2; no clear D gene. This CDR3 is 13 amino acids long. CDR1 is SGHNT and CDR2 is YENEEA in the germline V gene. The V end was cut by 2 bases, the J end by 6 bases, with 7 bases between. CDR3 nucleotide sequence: TGTGCCAGCAGCTTATATGCGTCCGGGGAGCTGTTTTTT. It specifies CASSLYASGELFF.

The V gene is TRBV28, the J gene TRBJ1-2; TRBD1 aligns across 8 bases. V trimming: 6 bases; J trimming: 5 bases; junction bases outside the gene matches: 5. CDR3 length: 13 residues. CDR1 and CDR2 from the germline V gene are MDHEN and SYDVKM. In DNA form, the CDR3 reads TGTGCCAGCAGCCCCGGGACAGGTTATGGCTACACCTTC. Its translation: CASSPGTGYGYTF.

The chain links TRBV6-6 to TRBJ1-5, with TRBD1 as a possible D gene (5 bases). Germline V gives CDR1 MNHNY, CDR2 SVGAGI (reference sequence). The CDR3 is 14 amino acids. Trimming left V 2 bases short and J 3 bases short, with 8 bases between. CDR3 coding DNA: TGTGCCAGCAGTTACGGACATGACAATCAGCCCCAGCATTTT. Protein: CASSYGHDNQPQHF.

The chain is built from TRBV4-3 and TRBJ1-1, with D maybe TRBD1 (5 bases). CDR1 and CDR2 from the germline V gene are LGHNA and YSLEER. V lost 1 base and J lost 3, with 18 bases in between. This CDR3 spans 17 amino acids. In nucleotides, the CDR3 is TGCGCCAGCAGCCAAGGCCAGGGAGCCCCCGATTACACTGAAGCTTTCTTT. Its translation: CASSQGQGAPDYTEAFF.

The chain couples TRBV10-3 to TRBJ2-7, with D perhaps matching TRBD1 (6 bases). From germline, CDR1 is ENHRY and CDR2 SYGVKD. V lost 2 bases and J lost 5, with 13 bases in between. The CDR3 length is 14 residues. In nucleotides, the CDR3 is TGTGCCATCAGTGAGGGGAGAACAGGGAACGAGCAGTACTTC. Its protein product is CAISEGRTGNEQYF.

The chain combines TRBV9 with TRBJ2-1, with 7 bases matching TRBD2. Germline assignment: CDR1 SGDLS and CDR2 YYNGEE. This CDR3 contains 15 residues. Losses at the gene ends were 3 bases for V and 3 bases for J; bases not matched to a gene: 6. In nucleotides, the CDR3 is TGTGCCAGCAGCGCGAGCGGGGACTACTACAATGAGCAGTTCTTC. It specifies CASSASGDYYNEQFF.

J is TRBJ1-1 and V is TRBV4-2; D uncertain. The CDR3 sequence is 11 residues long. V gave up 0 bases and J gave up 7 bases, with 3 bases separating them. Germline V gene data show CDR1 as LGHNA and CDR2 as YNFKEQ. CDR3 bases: TGTGCCAGCAGCCAAGACAATGAAGCTTTCTTT. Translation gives CASSQDNEAFF.

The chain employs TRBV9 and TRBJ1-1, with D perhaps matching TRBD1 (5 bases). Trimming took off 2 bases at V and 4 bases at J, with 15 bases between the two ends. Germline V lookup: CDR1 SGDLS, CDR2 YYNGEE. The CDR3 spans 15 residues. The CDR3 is CASSVYDSSGTEAFF. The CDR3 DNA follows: TGTGCCAGCAGCGTGTACGACAGCTCGGGCACTGAAGCTTTCTTT.

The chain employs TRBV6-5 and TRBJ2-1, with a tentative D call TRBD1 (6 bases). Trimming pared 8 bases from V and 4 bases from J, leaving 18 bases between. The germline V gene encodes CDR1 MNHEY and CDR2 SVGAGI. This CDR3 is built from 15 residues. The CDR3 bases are TGTGCCAGCCGACCCCAGGACAGACTATACAATGAGCAGTTCTTC. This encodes CASRPQDRLYNEQFF.